Following are 26 T cell receptor beta chains from one sample sequenced in a study of CD8 T cells in Susac syndrome. RNA totalling roughly 0.5 to 1 ug underwent reverse transcription with random hexamers. One entry per CDR3 protein, called by TCRdb with MiXCR from the immunoSEQ multiplex PCR reads. The table records about 120,000 distinct CDR3 sequences, about 90% of them present only once. The specimen was CD4+ T cells from PBMCs. The source of these receptors is a human donor in good health.

The V call is TRBV7-7, the J call TRBJ2-5, with D perhaps being TRBD1 or TRBD2 (5 bases each). Germline V lookup: CDR1 SSHAT, CDR2 FNYEAQ (reference sequence). Between the trimmed V and J ends, which lost 4 bases and 5 bases, there was a span of 14 bases. This CDR3 region has 14 residues. CDR3 amino acids: CASSSLPGRETQYF. CDR3 bases: TGTGCCAGCAGCTCGTTACCGGGGCGGGAGACCCAGTACTTC.

The CDR3 region is CASSDRGDSYEQYF. The CDR3 DNA follows: TGTGCCAGCAGTGACCGAGGGGACAGCTACGAGCAGTACTTC. The V and J genes are TRBV25-1 and TRBJ2-7, with 7 bases identical to TRBD1. From germline, CDR1 is MGHDK and CDR2 SYGVNS. The CDR3 is 14 amino acids. V was pared by 3 bases and J by 3 bases, with 5 bases of the junction left unmatched.

V and J are TRBV20-1 and TRBJ1-5; 8 positions match TRBD1. After removal of 5 bases from V and 4 bases from J, the junction contained 4 bases not matched to a gene. In germline, CDR1 is DFQATT, CDR2 SNEGSKA (reference sequence). This CDR3 has 13 amino acids. The CDR3 DNA follows: TGCAGTGCTGGACAGGGCGATAATCAGCCCCAGCATTTT. This codes for CSAGQGDNQPQHF.

The chain is built from TRBV2 and TRBJ2-5, with TRBD2 matching over 9 bases. CDR3 length equals 14 residues. Unmatched junction bases numbered 2, after V lost 4 bases and J lost 2 bases. CDR1 and CDR2 (germline): SNHLY, FYNNEI. The CDR3 here is CASSGLAEQETQYF. The CDR3 DNA reads as TGTGCCAGCAGTGGACTAGCGGAGCAAGAGACCCAGTACTTC.

The gene calls are TRBV18 and TRBJ1-2, with 8 positions matching TRBD1. CDR1 KGHSH and CDR2 LQKENI come from the germline V gene. The CDR3 is 17 amino acids. V was clipped by 3 bases and J by 5 bases; unmatched bases: 14. The CDR3 coding sequence is TGTGCCAGCTCACCGAGGGGGGGGACAGGAATTCTGTATGGCTACACCTTC. Protein: CASSPRGGTGILYGYTF.

This chain connects TRBV10-3 to TRBJ1-2; D unclear. The length of the CDR3 is 11 residues. CDR1 is ENHRY, CDR2 SYGVKD, per germline. Trimming took off 6 bases at V and 8 bases at J, with 10 bases between the two ends. This chain's CDR3 is CAIREIDGYTF. The CDR3 DNA reads TGTGCCATCAGGGAGATAGACGGCTACACCTTC.

The V gene is TRBV10-3, the J gene TRBJ2-7; D unresolved. The length of the CDR3 is 15 residues. Trimming cost V 6 bases and J 0 bases, with 15 bases left between them. Per the germline V gene, CDR1 is ENHRY and CDR2 is SYGVKD. Here the CDR3 reads CAIRDNSGSSYEQYF. The CDR3 nucleotides read TGTGCCATCAGGGATAATTCAGGTAGCTCCTACGAGCAGTACTTC.

The chain recombines TRBV7-2 with TRBJ2-2; D is unresolved. The CDR3 covers 13 residues. V was clipped by 0 bases and J by 5 bases, with 4 bases between them. The germline V gene has CDR1 SGHTA and CDR2 FQGNSA. The CDR3 here is CASSLAETGELFF. CDR3 DNA sequence: TGTGCCAGCAGCTTAGCCGAGACCGGGGAGCTGTTTTTT.

The genes are TRBV7-8 and TRBJ2-1, with 8 bases fitting TRBD2. This CDR3 comprises 14 residues. V trimming: 2 bases; J trimming: 4 bases; junction bases outside the gene matches: 1. Germline CDR1 is SGHVS and CDR2 is FQNEAQ. The CDR3 DNA reads TGTGCCAGCAGCTTAACGGGAGGGTACAATGAGCAGTTCTTC. This translates into CASSLTGGYNEQFF.

The table lists this clonotype with a few counts. This rearrangement joins TRBV12-3 or TRBV12-4 to TRBJ1-3; the D is unclear. Trimming removed 6 bases from V and 0 bases from J, with 6 bases in between. The CDR3 has 13 amino acids. The CDR3 DNA reads as TGTGCCAGCAGGACGGGCTCTGGAAACACCATATATTTT. This codes for CASRTGSGNTIYF.

The chain recombines TRBV19 with TRBJ2-1; 7 bases are a match to TRBD2. Per germline, CDR1 LNHDA and CDR2 SQIVND (reference sequence). The length of the CDR3 is 14 residues. The junction had 4 bases not matched to a gene; V was cut back by 3 bases and J by 5 bases. CDR3 sequence reads: CASSIRAGDNEQFF. CDR3 DNA: TGTGCCAGTAGTATTCGGGCGGGAGACAATGAGCAGTTCTTC.

J is TRBJ2-5 and V is TRBV19; 7 positions agree with TRBD1. After removal of 7 bases from V and 4 bases from J, the junction contained 15 bases not matched to a gene. The CDR3 runs 16 residues. CDR1 and CDR2 (germline): LNHDA, SQIVND (reference sequence). CDR3 in amino acids: CASTLTGWGIGETQYF. CDR3 nucleotides: TGTGCCAGTACCTTGACAGGGTGGGGGATCGGAGAGACCCAGTACTTC.

The chain joins TRBV20-1 to TRBJ2-7; 9 bases align to TRBD1. Germline CDR1 is DFQATT and CDR2 is SNEGSKA (reference sequence). V lost 5 bases and J lost 4; bases outside the gene matches: 6. CDR3 length: 13 residues. In DNA, the CDR3 is TGCAGTGCTTCCGGGACAGGGCTTTACGAGCAGTACTTC. Protein: CSASGTGLYEQYF.

Worth noting for this clonotype: One end of the junction is discordant with germline, which a read error may explain. V is TRBV11-2 and J is TRBJ1-1; D is perhaps TRBD1 (5 bases). The CDR3 has 14 amino acids. Germline values: CDR1 SGHAT, CDR2 FQNNGV. CDR3 DNA: TGTGTCAGCAGCTTGACAGACATGAACACTGAAGCTTTCTTT. This gives the protein CVSSLTDMNTEAFF.

The rearrangement joins TRBV12-3 or TRBV12-4 to TRBJ2-3; D is uncertain. The germline V and J ends were trimmed by 4 bases and 2 bases, with 13 bases remaining between them. CDR3 length equals 15 residues. CDR3 residues: CASSSRQDYTDTQYF. CDR3 nucleotide sequence: TGTGCCAGCAGTTCCCGACAAGATTACACAGATACGCAGTATTTT.

V and J are TRBV10-2 and TRBJ1-1; D unresolved. Trimming stripped 8 bases from V and 8 bases from J, with 9 bases between. The CDR3 contains 10 residues. CDR1 is WSHSY and CDR2 is SAAADI in the germline V gene. In DNA form, the CDR3 reads TGCGCCAGCGGTTCCGGGGAAGCTTTCTTT. It codes for CASGSGEAFF.

The gene calls are TRBV19 and TRBJ2-7, with D perhaps matching TRBD2 (6 bases). Trimming shortened V by 10 bases and J by 3 bases, and 16 bases separated the two germline ends. The CDR3 runs to 13 residues. The germline CDR1 and CDR2 sequences are LNHDA and SQIVND (reference sequence). CDR3 in DNA: TGTGCCACGGGGGTGGGCGCAAGCTACGAGCAGTACTTC. Protein product: CATGVGASYEQYF.

The CDR3 DNA sequence: TGCGCCAGCAGCCAGATAATATCAGGAGAAGAGACCCAGTACTTC. It specifies CASSQIISGEETQYF. The chain carries TRBV4-3 and TRBJ2-5, with unresolved D. The CDR3 loop spans 15 amino acids. Germline V gene sequence: CDR1 LGHNA, CDR2 YSLEER. Trimming left V 3 bases short and J 3 bases short, with 14 bases between.

In this sample, this clonotype turned up once. V usage is TRBV5-6 and J usage is TRBJ2-2; the D is unclear. The CDR3 has 14 residues. V lost 0 bases and J lost 3, with 6 bases in between. Germline V gene sequence: CDR1 SGHDT, CDR2 YYEEEE. The CDR3 bases are TGTGCCAGCAGCTTGGGGGTGGACACCGGGGAGCTGTTTTTT. Translating it yields CASSLGVDTGELFF.

DNA of the CDR3: TGCAGTGCTCCCAGGGGGAATACTTACGAGCAGTACTTC. It codes for CSAPRGNTYEQYF. The V gene is TRBV20-1, the J gene TRBJ2-7, with 7 bases matching TRBD1. The CDR3 length is 13 residues. The ends lost 5 bases at V and 4 bases at J; junction bases unmatched: 8. Per the germline V gene, CDR1 is DFQATT and CDR2 is SNEGSKA (reference sequence).

The chain combines TRBV29-1 with TRBJ1-2; 7 bases are shared with TRBD1. V was pared by 3 bases and J by 5 bases, with 9 bases of the junction left unmatched. The CDR3 has 14 amino acids. Germline V gene sequence: CDR1 SQVTM, CDR2 ANQGSEA. The CDR3 nucleotides read TGCAGCGTTGAGGTCCGTGAGACAGGGTATGGCTACACCTTC. Its protein is CSVEVRETGYGYTF.

The chain combines TRBV4-1 with TRBJ2-7; a weak D match, TRBD2 (6 bases). The CDR3 length is 15 residues. V lost 4 bases and J lost 2, with 15 bases in between. Germline CDR1 is MGHRA and CDR2 is YSYEKL. The DNA of the CDR3 is TGCGCCAGCAGCCCCCGCATGCTAGCGACCTACGAGCAGTACTTC. Its translation is CASSPRMLATYEQYF.

Only one count was recorded for this clonotype. V and J are TRBV19 and TRBJ2-2, with D uncertain. Germline loops: CDR1 LNHDA, CDR2 SQIVND (reference sequence). The CDR3 is 11 amino acids. Trimming pared 6 bases from V and 4 bases from J, leaving 3 bases between. For the CDR3, the DNA is TGTGCCAGTAGGGGCACCGGGGAGCTGTTTTTT. Its protein product is CASRGTGELFF.

The V gene is TRBV20-1, the J gene TRBJ2-1; 10 nucleotides agree with TRBD2. Per the germline V gene, CDR1 is DFQATT and CDR2 is SNEGSKA (reference sequence). This CDR3 region has 16 residues. Trimming removed 5 bases from V and 3 bases from J; junction bases left unmatched: 10. The CDR3 sequence: CSAAQATSGFYNEQFF. CDR3 nucleotides: TGCAGTGCTGCTCAAGCGACTAGCGGGTTCTACAATGAGCAGTTCTTC.

V is TRBV9 and J is TRBJ2-1; the D is unclear. V lost 1 base to trimming and J lost 0 bases, with 8 bases between them. Germline V gene lookup returns CDR1 SGDLS and CDR2 YYNGEE. The CDR3 covers 15 residues. CDR3 sequence (DNA): TGTGCCAGCAGCGTAATAGACGGCTCCTACAATGAGCAGTTCTTC. As protein: CASSVIDGSYNEQFF.

The chain joins TRBV4-3 to TRBJ2-5, with D unresolved. V shed 0 bases and J shed 3 bases, with 8 bases lying between them. Per the germline V gene, CDR1 is LGHNA and CDR2 is YSLEER. CDR3 length: 14 amino acids. In DNA form, the CDR3 reads TGCGCCAGCAGCCAAGATTTTACAGAAGAGACCCAGTACTTC. The encoded protein is CASSQDFTEETQYF.